The rows below give T cell receptor beta chains drawn from one sample of a study of control samples from healthy donors and cancer patients. Profiling relied on immunoSEQ multiplex PCR, and the TCRdb table lists in-frame clones only, not all of them. The sample has about 100,000 clones, approximately 82% seen once. Sequenced input: blood. The receptors were sampled from a man aged 18 to 29 in good health. Both conserved end residues are part of each CDR3. Fields, in order: J gene, clone size, V gene, D gene, CDR3 protein, CDR3 DNA. A D gene is named only where the DNA matches it firmly. Size tells how often a clone was seen (once, few, many) or the class of an expanded clone, and some rows leave it out.

TRBJ1-3 | NA | TRBV24-1 | NA | CATSEGKGSGNTIYF | TGTGCCACCAGTGAGGGGAAAGGATCTGGAAACACCATATATTTT
TRBJ1-5 | NA | TRBV10-1 | NA | CASSDGAKPQHF | TGCGCCAGCAGTGATGGGGCAAAGCCCCAGCATTTT
TRBJ2-3 | NA | TRBV2 | TRBD2 | CASRRGLAGILDTQYF | TGTGCCAGCAGACGGGGACTAGCGGGGATATTAGATACGCAGTATTTT
TRBJ2-7 | NA | TRBV28 | TRBD1 | CASMTGGRDEQYF | TGTGCCAGCATGACAGGGGGGAGGGACGAGCAGTACTTC
TRBJ1-1 | NA | TRBV6-5 | NA | CATSLTGANTEAFF | TGTGCCACGAGCCTTACGGGGGCGAACACTGAAGCTTTCTTT
TRBJ1-2 | large | TRBV5-5 | TRBD1 | CASSFLTGGAGDYGYTF | TGTGCCAGCAGCTTTTTAACAGGGGGCGCAGGTGACTATGGCTACACCTTC
TRBJ1-4 | NA | TRBV4-2 | TRBD1 | CASSRRAGGGDEKLFF | TGTGCCAGCAGCCGACGAGCAGGGGGGGGAGATGAAAAACTGTTTTTT
TRBJ1-2 | few | TRBV11-1 | NA | CASSLSRTSNYGYTF | TGTGCCAGCAGCTTATCCAGAACCTCTAACTATGGCTACACCTTC
TRBJ2-1 | NA | TRBV9 | NA | CASSVGTSTGTNEQFF | TGTGCCAGCAGCGTCGGAACCTCGACAGGGACTAATGAGCAGTTCTTC
TRBJ2-1 | NA | TRBV5-1 | TRBD1 | CASSLAGQGGNEQFF | TGCGCCAGCAGCTTGGCAGGACAGGGGGGCAATGAGCAGTTCTTC
TRBJ1-1 | few | TRBV2 | NA | CASRLLWQANTEAFF | TGTGCCAGCAGGTTATTATGGCAGGCGAACACTGAAGCTTTCTTT
TRBJ2-2 | NA | TRBV28 | TRBD1 | CASSFPSTGGPDTGELFF | TGTGCCAGCAGTTTTCCGTCAACAGGGGGCCCGGACACCGGGGAGCTGTTTTTT
TRBJ2-7 | NA | TRBV11-1 | TRBD2 | CASSPLAGAGYEQYF | TGTGCCAGCAGCCCCCTAGCGGGGGCCGGTTACGAGCAGTACTTC
TRBJ2-3 | once | TRBV7-9 | TRBD2 | CASSTWRGDTDTQYF | TGTGCCAGCAGCACCTGGCGGGGGGACACAGATACGCAGTATTTT
TRBJ2-1 | NA | TRBV12-3/TRBV12-4 | NA | CASSLNSNEQFF | TGTGCCAGCAGTTTGAACTCCAATGAGCAGTTCTTC
TRBJ2-1 | NA | TRBV24-1 | TRBD2 | CATSDIAGGDNLQHNEQFF | TGTGCCACCAGTGATATAGCGGGGGGGGATAACCTTCAACACAATGAGCAGTTCTTC
TRBJ2-3 | NA | TRBV5-1 | NA | CASSTGLRADTQYF | TGCGCCAGCAGTACGGGGCTAAGGGCAGATACGCAGTATTTT
TRBJ2-6 | NA | TRBV6-1 | NA | CASSEPGSGANVLTF | TGTGCCAGCAGTGAACCCGGCTCTGGGGCCAACGTCCTGACTTTC
TRBJ1-5 | once | TRBV6-1 | NA | CASSESTFLYSNQPQHF | TGTGCCAGCAGTGAATCGACGTTCCTTTATAGCAATCAGCCCCAGCATTTT
TRBJ1-6 | NA | TRBV7-2 | NA | CASSLSGGKSPLHF | TGTGCCAGCAGCTTGTCCGGGGGGAAATCACCCCTCCACTTT
TRBJ1-1 | NA | TRBV6-5 | TRBD1 | CASINPGTGNTEAFF | TGTGCCAGCATCAACCCCGGGACAGGGAACACTGAAGCTTTCTTT
TRBJ1-1 | NA | TRBV28 | NA | CASSPLLTAAFF | TGTGCCAGCAGTCCTCTCCTTACAGCGGCTTTCTTT
TRBJ2-5 | NA | TRBV3-1/TRBV3-2 | NA | CASSPRLGQRETQYF | TGTGCCAGCAGCCCCCGACTAGGTCAACGGGAGACCCAGTACTTC
TRBJ1-1 | NA | TRBV10-3 | NA | CAISAGEGAFF | TGTGCCATCAGTGCCGGGGAAGGAGCTTTCTTT
TRBJ2-7 | few | TRBV2 | TRBD2 | CASSQERGTYEQYF | TGTGCCAGCAGTCAAGAGCGGGGAACCTACGAGCAGTACTTC
TRBJ1-2 | NA | TRBV4-3 | NA | CASSQDLVESTNYGYTF | TGCGCCAGCAGCCAAGATTTAGTTGAGAGTACTAACTATGGCTACACCTTC
TRBJ1-6 | NA | TRBV7-9 | NA | CASSLGSDSSYNSPLHF | TGTGCCAGCAGCTTAGGGAGTGATAGCTCCTATAATTCACCCCTCCACTTT
TRBJ2-5 | few | TRBV19 | NA | CASSIGGTQETQYF | TGTGCCAGTAGTATAGGGGGCACACAAGAGACCCAGTACTTC
TRBJ1-1 | NA | TRBV9 | NA | CASSSYGYTEAFF | TGTGCCAGCAGCTCCTATGGGTACACTGAAGCTTTCTTT
TRBJ1-1 | NA | TRBV2 | NA | CVSKGGEAFF | TGTGTCAGCAAGGGGGGTGAAGCTTTCTTT
TRBJ1-6 | NA | TRBV12-3/TRBV12-4 | NA | CASSLGAPSPLHF | TGTGCCAGCAGTTTAGGGGCCCCTTCACCCCTCCACTTT
TRBJ1-5 | NA | TRBV6-5 | NA | CASSYSGGGRPQHF | TGTGCCAGCAGTTACTCCGGGGGGGGCAGGCCCCAGCATTTT
TRBJ2-7 | few | TRBV20-1 | TRBD2 | CSASWGGSYEQYF | TGCAGTGCTAGTTGGGGAGGGTCCTACGAGCAGTACTTC
TRBJ1-2 | NA | TRBV19 | TRBD1 | CASIPEDRAYGYTF | TGTGCCAGTATCCCGGAGGACAGGGCCTATGGCTACACCTTC
TRBJ1-1 | NA | TRBV28 | NA | CASREEGVTVNTEAFF | TGTGCCAGCAGGGAGGAGGGGGTGACAGTGAACACTGAAGCTTTCTTT
TRBJ2-2 | NA | TRBV7-2 | TRBD2 | CASSLVGGANTGELFF | TGTGCCAGCAGCTTAGTCGGGGGGGCGAACACCGGGGAGCTGTTTTTT
TRBJ2-4 | NA | TRBV25-1 | TRBD1 | CASRGTGEKRTKNIQYF | TGTGCCAGCAGAGGGACAGGGGAGAAAAGAACCAAAAACATTCAGTACTTC
TRBJ2-5 | NA | TRBV5-5 | TRBD1 | CASSSGTGGLGETQYF | TGTGCCAGCAGCTCCGGGACAGGGGGCCTTGGGGAGACCCAGTACTTC
TRBJ2-1 | NA | TRBV3-1/TRBV3-2 | TRBD2 | CASSISLAGGHNEQFF | TGTGCCAGCAGCATTTCACTAGCGGGGGGGCACAATGAGCAGTTCTTC
TRBJ1-1 | NA | TRBV5-4 | NA | CASSLFPSNTEAFF | TGTGCCAGCAGCTTGTTCCCCTCGAACACTGAAGCTTTCTTT
TRBJ2-7 | NA | TRBV29-1 | NA | CSVGGRYEQYF | TGCAGCGTTGGAGGTCGCTACGAGCAGTACTTC
TRBJ2-3 | NA | TRBV7-9 | NA | CASSGTPVYSDTQYF | TGTGCCAGCAGCGGGACACCGGTATACTCAGATACGCAGTATTTT
TRBJ1-2 | NA | TRBV21-1 | NA | CASSRTDRGLYGYTF | TGTGCCAGCAGCAGGACAGACAGGGGGCTCTATGGCTACACCTTC
TRBJ1-6 | NA | TRBV30 | NA | CAWNRDNSPLHF | TGTGCCTGGAACAGGGATAATTCACCCCTCCACTTT
TRBJ2-3 | NA | TRBV6-4 | TRBD1 | CASSVEGATDTQYF | TGTGCCAGCAGTGTCGAGGGGGCGACAGATACGCAGTATTTT
TRBJ1-1 | NA | TRBV7-2 | NA | CASKFGSGLNTEAFF | TGTGCCAGTAAATTTGGGTCGGGGTTGAACACTGAAGCTTTCTTT
TRBJ1-1 | few | TRBV25-1 | NA | CASSVQGITEAFF | TGTGCCAGCAGTGTACAGGGTATCACTGAAGCTTTCTTT
TRBJ2-7 | NA | TRBV11-2 | NA | CASSLVWPGSYEQYF | TGTGCCAGCAGCTTAGTCTGGCCGGGGTCCTACGAGCAGTACTTC
TRBJ2-7 | NA | TRBV5-4 | NA | CASSFHDDYEQYF | TGTGCCAGCAGCTTTCATGACGACTACGAGCAGTACTTC
TRBJ2-5 | NA | TRBV7-9 | TRBD1 | CASSPRGTGQETQYF | TGTGCCAGCAGCCCCCGTGGGACAGGTCAAGAGACCCAGTACTTC
TRBJ1-1 | NA | TRBV6-1 | NA | CASSERVRNTEAFF | TGTGCCAGCAGTGAGCGGGTCAGGAACACTGAAGCTTTCTTT
TRBJ1-1 | few | TRBV5-1 | NA | CASSLVGTSEAFF | TGCGCCAGCAGCTTGGTCGGGACATCTGAAGCTTTCTTT
TRBJ2-1 | NA | TRBV24-1 | NA | CATSDTRGYNEQFF | TGTGCCACCAGTGATACGAGGGGGTACAATGAGCAGTTCTTC